These 18 T cell receptor beta chains were sequenced from one sample in a study of T-cell memory formation after mild COVID-19. TCRdb ran MiXCR on the 5' RACE reads and lists one entry per CDR3 protein. The table includes 300,000 or so distinct CDR3 sequences, more than 15% detected once. Sequences were obtained from PBMCs or a T cell subset sorted from them (not recorded which). The receptors here all came from a man in his late teens or twenties who had mild COVID-19 (a few samples of this study predate the infection). Cell type and time point are not known.

The chain couples TRBV29-1 to TRBJ2-2; 14 bases map to TRBD2. From germline, CDR1 is SQVTM and CDR2 ANQGSEA. J lost 0 bases, V lost 5 bases, and 5 bases had no gene match. This CDR3 is 17 amino acids long. For the CDR3, the DNA is TGCAGCGTTACAGGGACTAGCGGGGGCGCGAACACCGGGGAGCTGTTTTTT. It translates to CSVTGTSGGANTGELFF.

This clonotype came up a few times. The chain has TRBV10-2 and TRBJ1-5; no clear D. The CDR3 has 12 amino acids. V was cut by 2 bases and J by 4 bases, with 3 bases left in between. Per the germline V gene, CDR1 is WSHSY and CDR2 is SAAADI. CDR3 nucleotides: TGCGCCAGCAGTGAGACAAATCAGCCCCAGCATTTT. Amino acid sequence: CASSETNQPQHF.

V usage is TRBV25-1 and J usage is TRBJ1-2; unclear D gene. V was trimmed by 1 base and J by 8 bases, leaving 20 bases between them. This CDR3 is 16 amino acids long. Germline loops: CDR1 MGHDK, CDR2 SYGVNS. The CDR3 DNA is TGTGCCAGCAGTGAATTAGGAGCGCCTCCTTTGAGCGGCTACACCTTC. Protein product: CASSELGAPPLSGYTF.

V is TRBV5-4 and J is TRBJ1-4; unclear D gene. Germline V gives CDR1 SGHNT, CDR2 YYREEE (reference sequence). Deletions cut 4 bases from V and 7 bases from J, with 14 bases between. This CDR3 region has 14 residues. The chain's CDR3 is CASSRAGDTEKLFF. DNA of the CDR3: TGTGCCAGCAGCCGAGCGGGCGATACTGAAAAACTGTTTTTT.

V and J are TRBV4-3 and TRBJ1-3; 7 nucleotides agree with TRBD1. Per the germline V gene, CDR1 is LGHNA and CDR2 is YSLEER. The CDR3 loop spans 15 amino acids. V trimming: 6 bases; J trimming: 2 bases; junction bases outside the gene matches: 7. As DNA, the CDR3 is TGCGCCAGCAGGGTAGACAGGGAACCTGGAAACACCATATATTTT. Translating gives CASRVDREPGNTIYF.

This sequence joins TRBV9 and TRBJ2-7; TRBD2 is a possible D gene (7 bases). Germline V gives CDR1 SGDLS, CDR2 YYNGEE. V lost 6 bases and J 6 bases, leaving 19 bases between the germline ends. The CDR3 contains 14 residues. CDR3 in DNA: TGTGCCAGCAATGGAGGGGCGGGGGCTTTCGAGCAGTACTTC. Translation gives CASNGGAGAFEQYF.

The rearrangement joins TRBV12-3 or TRBV12-4 to TRBJ1-2, with D unresolved. The CDR3 is made up of 13 amino acids. V was clipped by 7 bases and J by 1 base, with 10 bases between them. The CDR3 nucleotides read TGTGCCAGCATCCCGGGGATTAACTATGGCTACACCTTC. It is translated as CASIPGINYGYTF.

Ten or more counts support this clonotype. The rearrangement joins TRBV6-5 to TRBJ2-7, with D hard to call. The length of the CDR3 is 16 residues. The germline V gene has CDR1 MNHEY and CDR2 SVGAGI. Trimming left V 1 base short and J 2 bases short, with 15 bases between. The chain's CDR3 is CASSYLPDQVPYEQYF. The CDR3 DNA sequence: TGTGCCAGCAGTTACTTACCGGACCAGGTCCCCTACGAGCAGTACTTC.

This clonotype has a handful of counts. This chain joins TRBV4-1 and TRBJ2-5; D is ambiguous. Germline-derived CDR1 and CDR2 are MGHRA and YSYEKL. Trimming removed 0 bases from V and 1 base from J, with 3 bases in between. The CDR3 covers 13 residues. CDR3 sequence: CASSQESQETQYF. CDR3 in DNA: TGCGCCAGCAGCCAAGAGTCCCAAGAGACCCAGTACTTC.

This clonotype has only one observation. The chain uses TRBV7-9 and TRBJ2-1; the D gene is possibly TRBD2 (7 bases). Germline V gene lookup returns CDR1 SEHNR and CDR2 FQNEAQ (reference sequence). Trimming shortened V by 5 bases and J by 9 bases, and 14 bases separated the two germline ends. The CDR3 runs 13 residues. CDR3 coding DNA: TGTGCCAGCAGCCGGGGAGGGGGAAGTGAGCAGTTCTTC. It translates to CASSRGGGSEQFF.

V gene TRBV5-1 combines with J gene TRBJ2-7; 8 bases are a match to TRBD2. This CDR3 is 14 amino acids long. From germline, CDR1 is SGHRS and CDR2 YFSETQ. Germline trimming cut 4 bases from V and 2 bases from J; bases unmatched to any gene: 5. The CDR3 DNA sequence: TGCGCCAGCAGCAGAGGGACTAGTGCCTACGAGCAGTACTTC. Protein sequence: CASSRGTSAYEQYF.

The sample holds a few counts of this clonotype. The CDR3 here is CASSQGGTSSEETQYF. The CDR3 bases are TGCGCCAGCAGCCAAGGCGGGACTAGTTCGGAAGAGACCCAGTACTTC. V gene TRBV4-1 combines with J gene TRBJ2-5; 8 bases map to TRBD2. V shed 1 base, J shed 3 bases, and the junction held 7 bases outside the gene matches. Germline lookup yields CDR1 MGHRA and CDR2 YSYEKL. The CDR3 has 16 amino acids.

This clonotype occurred a few times. This chain joins TRBV9 and TRBJ1-6; D is perhaps TRBD1 (5 bases). V lost 4 bases, J lost 7 bases, and 15 bases lay in between. The CDR3 spans 15 residues. The germline V gene encodes CDR1 SGDLS and CDR2 YYNGEE. The CDR3 here is CASSSRGTINSPLHF. DNA for the CDR3: TGTGCCAGCAGCTCACGGGGCACGATCAATTCACCCCTCCACTTT.

The J gene is TRBJ2-3, the V gene TRBV25-1; a possible D gene is TRBD2 (6 bases). The CDR3 runs 15 residues. Trimming pared 1 base from V and 5 bases from J, leaving 13 bases between. Germline values: CDR1 MGHDK, CDR2 SYGVNS. The chain's CDR3 is CASSEFGGLGDTQYF. CDR3 DNA: TGTGCCAGCAGTGAATTTGGAGGGCTGGGAGATACGCAGTATTTT. Together with reference TRBV25-1 and TRBJ2-3, the CDR3 gives the full variable domain: EADIYQTPRYLVIGTGKKITLECSQTMGHDKMYWYQQDPGMELHLIHYSYGVNSTEKGDLSSESTVSRIRTEHFPLTLESARPSHTSQYLCASSEFGGLGDTQYFGPGTRLTVL.

This clonotype was seen a handful of times. The rearrangement joins TRBV28 to TRBJ2-1, with D perhaps TRBD1 or TRBD2 (7 bases each). Trimming shortened V by 4 bases and J by 2 bases, and 12 bases separated the two germline ends. CDR1 is MDHEN, CDR2 SYDVKM, per germline. This CDR3 comprises 15 residues. The CDR3 is CASSSGGGTYNEQFF. The CDR3 DNA reads as TGTGCCAGCAGTTCAGGGGGAGGGACCTACAATGAGCAGTTCTTC.

The table lists this clonotype with a few counts. The chain combines TRBV5-1 with TRBJ1-1, with 7 bases that match TRBD1. J gave up 3 bases and V 0 bases, and 5 bases lay outside the gene matches. The germline gives CDR1 SGHRS, CDR2 YFSETQ. The CDR3 totals 15 residues. CDR3 region: CASSLGSTGDTEAFF. In nucleotides, the CDR3 is TGCGCCAGCAGCTTGGGGTCCACAGGGGACACTGAAGCTTTCTTT.

This clonotype was seen repeatedly, ten times or more. The rearrangement links TRBV6-2 or TRBV6-3 to TRBJ2-7; D is ambiguous. V lost 7 bases and J lost 7, with 2 bases in between. Looked up from germline, CDR1 is MNHEY and CDR2 is SVGEGT. CDR3 length equals 8 residues. In DNA, the CDR3 is TGTGCCAGCAATGAGCAGTACTTC. This codes for CASNEQYF.

This clonotype has only a few counts. The chain recombines TRBV7-2 with TRBJ2-2; D may correspond to TRBD1 or TRBD2 (5 bases each). Germline lookup yields CDR1 SGHTA and CDR2 FQGNSA. CDR3 length: 17 residues. V lost 1 base to trimming and J lost 4 bases, with 16 bases between them. The CDR3 is CASSLGWDGRFTGELFF. The CDR3, as DNA: TGTGCCAGCAGCTTAGGGTGGGACGGACGATTCACCGGGGAGCTGTTTTTT.